Reported below is one T cell receptor beta chain. This specimen belongs to a study of identical twins' blood T cells. One entry per CDR3 protein results from TCRdb running MiXCR on the 5' RACE reads. The data show fewer than 450,000 distinct CDR3 sequences, roughly 31% seen once. The V end was cut by 3 bases, the J end by 3 bases, with 9 bases between. The V gene's germline CDR1 is SGDLS and CDR2 YYNGEE. The CDR3 spans 13 residues. The sequenced sample consisted of PBMCs. The V gene is TRBV9, the J gene TRBJ1-1; D ambiguous. This clonotype originated in a woman between 18 and 49 years old in good health. The CDR3 here is CASSAWSDTEAFF. In DNA form, the CDR3 reads TGTGCCAGCAGCGCCTGGAGTGACACTGAAGCTTTCTTT.